This T cell receptor beta chain was captured in a study of blood T cell repertoires in COVID-19. Turning to the study itself: The United States, Italy and Spain supplied acute and convalescent COVID-19 samples.

This clone was seen a single time. The germline V gene has CDR1 SQVTM and CDR2 ANQGSEA. The V end was cut by 3 bases, the J end by 3 bases, with 13 bases between. The CDR3 extends over 14 amino acids. Generated by immunoSEQ multiplex PCR, the TCRdb table keeps only in-frame clones and is missing some. The sample contains 250,000 to 300,000 clones, around nine tenths of which appear only once. This clonotype was obtained from a woman aged 40 to 55 who had recovered from COVID-19. Sequencing was performed on PBMCs or T cells enriched from blood (not recorded which). The chain employs TRBV29-1 and TRBJ2-3; D is perhaps TRBD2 (6 bases). CDR3 region: CSVDWGGVTDTQYF. As DNA, the CDR3 is TGCAGCGTTGATTGGGGCGGGGTGACAGATACGCAGTATTTT.